Below, one T cell receptor beta chain is given with its context. Clones were read by immunoSEQ multiplex PCR, and TCRdb kept only the in-frame ones, dropping some. The profile shows around 200,000 clones, around 90% of them singletons. This specimen belongs to a study of blood T cell repertoires in COVID-19. Overall study: PBMCs, B-cell-depleted T cells, or T cells provided the cDNA or gDNA that made up the material.

V lost 5 bases, J lost 8 bases, and 9 bases stayed unmatched. This CDR3 region has 15 residues. Germline V CDR1 and CDR2: SGHVS, FQNEAQ. Participants' reported clinical history set cohort assignment. Sequenced material: PBMCs or T cells enriched from blood (not recorded which). The source of this sequence is a man aged 18 to 29 with acute COVID-19. The chain uses TRBV7-8 and TRBJ1-4; 9 positions match TRBD1. The CDR3 protein is CASSAKTGGREKLFF. CDR3 sequence (DNA): TGTGCCAGCAGCGCAAAGACAGGGGGTCGGGAAAAACTGTTTTTT.